Below, one TCR beta chain is given with its context. Its target is unknown. Per the germline V gene, CDR1 is SGHRS and CDR2 is YFSETQ. CDR3 length equals 14 residues. V gave up 0 bases and J gave up 2 bases; unmatched junction bases: 2. Terminally differentiated effector memory CD45RA+ cells were excluded by CCR7 positive selection of CD45RO-negative cells. The sample is drawn from a study of shared clonotypes between healthy human individuals. Study-wide findings and caveats: Four donors had approximately 4.6% of their naive CD4 clonotypes in common. Estimated clonotype richness was generally higher in naive than memory subsets.

Repertoires were generated with immunoSEQ multiplex PCR, while TCRdb's copy carries only in-frame clones and drops some. The table has more than 550,000 clones, about 90% seen once. The TCR sequence derives from a man younger than 45 in good health. Specimen: naive CD8+ T cells sorted from blood. The chain recombines TRBV5-1 with TRBJ2-7; 7 nucleotides line up with TRBD1. For the CDR3, the DNA is TGCGCCAGCAGCTTGGGAGGGACAGCCTACGAGCAGTACTTC. Its protein product is CASSLGGTAYEQYF.